The following is a T cell receptor (beta chain) sequence with its context. This sample was taken from a study of technical replicates of blood from several donors. This CDR3 contains 13 residues. CDR1 and CDR2 (germline): SGHAT, FQDESV (reference sequence). Trimming cost V 5 bases and J 5 bases, with 12 bases left between them. Libraries were prepared by immunoSEQ multiplex PCR; TCRdb keeps only in-frame clonotypes and omits some of them. Here the sample spans some 80,000 clones, roughly 92% being singletons. This sequence joins TRBV11-1 and TRBJ1-1, with D hard to call. What was sequenced was T cells isolated from PBMCs. This TCR was sampled from a human donor in good health. The CDR3: CASSPGVRTEAFF. The CDR3 nucleotides are TGTGCCAGCAGCCCCGGGGTACGGACTGAAGCTTTCTTT.